The T cell receptor (beta chain) under discussion was sequenced for a study of CD8 T cells in Susac syndrome. General study findings and limits: In Susac syndrome, CD8+ expansion was highest in TEMRA and active disease. As the study acknowledged, the number of individuals in its TCR sequencing and HLA analysis was relatively small.

Points on this clonotype: Its cognate antigen is unknown.

V lost 5 bases and J lost 0; bases outside the gene matches: 6. The CDR3 has 16 amino acids. CDR1 LGHDT and CDR2 YNNKEL come from the germline V gene (reference sequence). The CD8+ and CD4+ T cells were isolated magnetically using a negative isolation approach, whereas the TEMRA cells were enriched by FACS. It was with random hexamers that about 0.45 to 1 ug RNA was reverse transcribed. TCRdb ran MiXCR on the immunoSEQ multiplex PCR reads and lists one entry per CDR3 protein. Of some 200,000 distinct CDR3 sequences listed, 95% are singletons. V and J are TRBV3-1 and TRBJ2-4; 8 bases fit TRBD2. The sample consisted of CD8+ T cells from PBMCs. This receptor was obtained from a human donor with Susac syndrome. Written as DNA, the CDR3 is TGTGCCAGCAGCGCACAGCGGGAGCTAGCCAAAAACATTCAGTACTTC. Translated, it gives CASSAQRELAKNIQYF.